These 28 T cell receptor beta chains were sequenced from one sample in a study of CD4 and CD8 cells across lung adenocarcinoma regions. Each CDR3 protein gets one entry after TCRdb re-called the PCR reads with MiXCR. The data show 20,000 to 25,000 distinct CDR3 sequences, with roughly 54% seen just once and roughly a quarter held by the top ten. The sequenced material came from CD8+ T cells from the center of a lung tumor. The receptors were gathered from a female donor with lung adenocarcinoma. The CD4 and CD8 labels of this study may be unreliable.

Notes on this clonotype: Germline is not matched at one junction end, which may reflect a read error. The rearrangement uses TRBV7-2 and TRBJ2-3; 7 bases align to TRBD1. CDR1 is SGHTA and CDR2 is FQGNSA in the germline V gene. The CDR3 sequence is 14 residues long. CDR3 in amino acids: CASSLRAQGDMQYF. CDR3 DNA sequence: TGTGCCAGCAGCTTAAGGGCCCAGGGGGATATGCAGTATTTT. Full variable domain (rest looked up from reference TRBV7-2 and TRBJ2-3): GAGVSQSPSNKVTEKGKDVELRCDPISGHTALYWYRQSLGQGLEFLIYFQGNSAPDKSGLPSDRFSAERTGGSVSTLTIQRTQQEDSAVYLCASSLRAQGDMQYFGPGTRLTVL.

This clonotype was seen at least ten times. The V call is TRBV7-8, the J call TRBJ2-1; TRBD2 agrees at 14 bases. Germline assignment: CDR1 SGHVS and CDR2 FQNEAQ. This CDR3 region has 19 residues. The V and J ends lost 4 bases and 7 bases, in that order; junction bases with no gene match: 15. In DNA, the CDR3 is TGTGCCAGCAGCTCGATGACTAGCGGGAGGGCCGTTGTGAGGAATGAGCAGTTCTTC. Encoded protein: CASSSMTSGRAVVRNEQFF.

The chain couples TRBV27 to TRBJ2-1; D is unclear. The DNA matches TRBJ2-5 better at its end, which makes the J call doubtful. The CDR3 has 13 amino acids. The germline CDR1 and CDR2 sequences are MNHEY and SMNVEV (reference sequence). The CDR3 DNA is TGTGCCAGCAGTTACCAGCCTCAAGAGACCCAGTACTTC. Protein sequence: CASSYQPQETQYF.

The rearrangement links TRBV5-1 to TRBJ2-1, with TRBD1 matching 12 bases. The CDR3 runs 17 residues. Germline trimming cut 0 bases from V and 8 bases from J; bases unmatched to any gene: 9. The germline V gene has CDR1 SGHRS and CDR2 YFSETQ. CDR3 DNA sequence: TGCGCCAGCAGCTTGGCGTTAATTGGGACAGGGGGCGATGAGCAGTTCTTC. Its protein is CASSLALIGTGGDEQFF.

The CDR3 DNA reads TGTGCCAGCAGTGCCCGCGGGACGGGGCTGCGAGACACAGACACTCAGTACTTC. Its translation: CASSARGTGLRDTDTQYF. J is TRBJ2-4 and V is TRBV12-3 or TRBV12-4, with D maybe TRBD2 (6 bases). CDR3 length: 18 residues. The V and J ends lost 5 bases and 12 bases respectively, with 32 bases between them.

This clonotype was recorded at least ten times. The J gene is TRBJ2-5, the V gene TRBV12-3 or TRBV12-4; D is undetermined. This CDR3 is built from 12 residues. Trimming took 4 bases from V and 1 from J, leaving 4 bases between them. In DNA, the CDR3 is TGTGCCAGCAGTTACATCCAAGAGACCCAGTACTTC. It yields the protein CASSYIQETQYF.

V and J are TRBV6-1 and TRBJ2-1, with D perhaps TRBD2 (6 bases). The J call is doubtful: the DNA matches TRBJ2-5 better. Germline-derived CDR1 and CDR2 are MNHNS and SASEGT. The length of the CDR3 is 14 residues. CDR3 amino acids: CASSAGLRQETQYF. CDR3 nucleotide sequence: TGTGCCAGCAGCGCGGGACTGCGTCAAGAGACCCAGTACTTC.

This clonotype has a count of ten or more. The J gene is TRBJ1-1, the V gene TRBV7-2; D not certain. V lost 0 bases and J 0 bases, leaving 2 bases between the germline ends. The germline gives CDR1 SGHTA, CDR2 FQGNSA. This CDR3 has 13 residues. DNA of the CDR3: TGTGCCAGCAGCTTAGCTTTGAACACTGAAGCTTTCTTT. Translating gives CASSLALNTEAFF.

Concerning this clonotype: Relative to the germline gene, one junction end is altered; a read error may explain this. The DNA of the CDR3 is TGTGGCAGGGGGCAGGGGGTAGGTGACACAGAGACCCAGTATTTC. Protein: CGRGQGVGDTETQYF. The rearrangement joins TRBV27 to TRBJ2-5; 8 bases line up with TRBD1. This CDR3 is built from 15 residues. Germline V gene data show CDR1 as MNHEY and CDR2 as SMNVEV (reference sequence).

To note about this clonotype: Mismatch with germline at one junction end may stem from a read error. The V call is TRBV10-3, the J call TRBJ2-3; D ambiguous. The CDR3 is made up of 15 amino acids. The germline V gene encodes CDR1 ENHRY and CDR2 SYGVKD. This CDR3 is CAIEYRLRAEDMQYF. CDR3 DNA: TGTGCCATCGAATATAGGCTGAGAGCCGAGGATATGCAGTATTTT.

As for this clonotype: A single base separates this from a much larger clone, so it may be a read error. The J gene is TRBJ2-4, the V gene TRBV6-1; 8 positions agree with TRBD1. CDR1 and CDR2 (germline): MNHNS, SASEGT. This CDR3 is built from 12 residues. Unmatched junction bases numbered 8, after V lost 6 bases and J lost 13 bases. This chain's CDR3 is CASSGQGNEQYF. The CDR3 DNA reads as TGTGCCAGCAGCGGACAGGGCAATGAGCAGTACTTC.

The chain is built from TRBV12-3 or TRBV12-4 and TRBJ2-3; the D gene could be TRBD1 or TRBD2 (5 bases each). This CDR3 has 13 amino acids. Trimming cost V 2 bases and J 6 bases, with 9 bases left between them. The DNA for the CDR3 is TGTGCCAGCAGTTTATCGGGACCCGATACGCAGTATTTT. It is translated as CASSLSGPDTQYF.

This chain joins TRBV7-3 and TRBJ2-5; TRBD2 might be the D (6 bases). With 1 base removed from V and 5 bases from J, the gap between germline ends came to 14 bases. The germline V gene has CDR1 SGHTA and CDR2 FQGTGA. The CDR3 consists of 15 residues. CDR3 loop: CASSLRGVGGETQYF. The CDR3 coding sequence is TGTGCCAGCAGCTTAAGGGGGGTCGGCGGTGAGACCCAGTACTTC.

As regards this clonotype: A junction boundary mismatches the germline segment, possibly from a read error. V gene TRBV10-1 combines with J gene TRBJ2-4; tentative D call: TRBD1 (6 bases). The germline V gene has CDR1 WNHNN and CDR2 SYGVQD (reference sequence). The CDR3 contains 14 residues. The CDR3 is CGSTGLGATNIQYF. CDR3 nucleotide sequence: TGCGGCAGCACGGGGCTGGGGGCCACAAACATTCAGTACTTC.

This clonotype was recorded a few times. J is TRBJ2-5 and V is TRBV27; no clear D gene. The CDR3 contains 13 residues. Trimming removed 6 bases from V and 1 base from J, with 9 bases in between. Per germline, CDR1 MNHEY and CDR2 SMNVEV (reference sequence). CDR3 sequence: CASRGRVQETQYF. The DNA for the CDR3 is TGTGCCAGCAGGGGCCGTGTCCAAGAGACCCAGTACTTC.

The chain uses TRBV7-3 and TRBJ2-1; the match to TRBD1 covers 12 bases. V trimming: 5 bases; J trimming: 8 bases; junction bases outside the gene matches: 13. Germline V gives CDR1 SGHTA, CDR2 FQGTGA. The CDR3 has 17 amino acids. The CDR3 DNA is TGTGCCAGCAGCCCGTTACCCGCCGGGACAGGGGGCCATGAGCAGTTCTTC. It specifies CASSPLPAGTGGHEQFF.

This clonotype has more than one count but fewer than ten. CDR3 in DNA: TGCGCCAGCAGCGCTTCAGTGGGATCTGGAAACACCATATATTTT. This encodes CASSASVGSGNTIYF. The chain couples TRBV5-1 to TRBJ1-3; D call uncertain. The CDR3 sequence is 15 residues long. Per the germline V gene, CDR1 is SGHRS and CDR2 is YFSETQ. Trimming left V 4 bases short and J 1 base short, with 12 bases between.

The rearrangement links TRBV6-1 to TRBJ2-2; weak D call: TRBD2 (5 bases). TRBJ2-3 explains the end of the DNA better; the J call may be wrong. Germline lookup yields CDR1 MNHNS and CDR2 SASEGT. This CDR3 region has 13 residues. The CDR3 sequence is CASSGRSTGAQYF. CDR3 bases: TGTGCCAGCAGTGGACGGAGTACCGGGGCGCAGTATTTT.

V usage is TRBV27 and J usage is TRBJ2-1; 11 bases align to TRBD1. Germline lookup yields CDR1 MNHEY and CDR2 SMNVEV (reference sequence). The CDR3 sequence is 17 residues long. Trimming cost V 6 bases and J 6 bases; bases outside gene matches: 13. The CDR3 reads CASRRTGGGLAGNEQFF. CDR3 DNA sequence: TGTGCCAGCAGGAGGACAGGGGGCGGCCTAGCGGGCAATGAGCAGTTCTTC.

This clonotype was counted between two and nine times. This chain links TRBV25-1 with TRBJ2-2; 9 bases are shared with TRBD2. J was trimmed by 1 base and V by 3 bases; bases with no gene match: 0. Germline lookup yields CDR1 MGHDK and CDR2 SYGVNS. The CDR3 loop spans 15 amino acids. CDR3 nucleotide sequence: TGTGCCAGCAGTGAGACTAGCGGGAACACCGGGGAGCTGTTTTTT. It translates to CASSETSGNTGELFF.

This clonotype is medium-sized in the sample. This sequence joins TRBV25-1 and TRBJ2-4; no firm D call. The CDR3 length is 11 residues. CDR1 MGHDK and CDR2 SYGVNS come from the germline V gene. Trimming left V 5 bases short and J 3 bases short, with 2 bases between. The CDR3 DNA follows: TGTGCCAGCAGTAACAAAAACATTCAGTACTTC. Its protein product is CASSNKNIQYF. Full variable domain (rest looked up from reference TRBV25-1 and TRBJ2-4): EADIYQTPRYLVIGTGKKITLECSQTMGHDKMYWYQQDPGMELHLIHYSYGVNSTEKGDLSSESTVSRIRTEHFPLTLESARPSHTSQYLCASSNKNIQYFGAGTRLSVL.

This clonotype is medium-sized (0.01 to 0.1%) in the sample. The chain employs TRBV6-1 and TRBJ2-3; D is ambiguous. The CDR3 length is 14 residues. The germline CDR1 and CDR2 sequences are MNHNS and SASEGT. V was clipped by 0 bases and J by 8 bases, with 12 bases between them. The CDR3 region has the DNA TGTGCCAGCAGTGAAGCCTACGGTTTCGGTACGCAGTATTTT. Translated: CASSEAYGFGTQYF.

On this clonotype: The limits of the CDR3 on the DNA are not certain, so only TCRdb's listed CDR3 is given. The chain carries TRBV6-1 and TRBJ2-2; TRBD2 reflects the table's D call only, with no check against the DNA. Germline V gene data show CDR1 as MNHNS and CDR2 as SASEGT. The CDR3 spans 15 amino acids, including both terminal residues. The CDR3 spells CASNPWAGGTEALYF.

Sample share makes this clonotype large. For the CDR3, the DNA is TGTGCCAGCAGCCTCGTAGTGACAGATACGCAGTATTTT. Encoded protein: CASSLVVTDTQYF. The V and J genes are TRBV11-3 and TRBJ2-3, with unresolved D. Germline V CDR1 and CDR2: SGHNT, YENEEA. The CDR3 has 13 residues. Trimming took 5 bases from V and 3 from J, leaving 9 bases between them.

The rearrangement joins TRBV6-1 to TRBJ2-4; no definite D call. The germline CDR1 and CDR2 sequences are MNHNS and SASEGT. CDR3 length: 14 amino acids. DNA for the CDR3: TGTGCGGGCAAGGTGGGCCGAGACCAAGACACCCAGTACTTC. Protein sequence: CAGKVGRDQDTQYF.

The chain carries TRBV7-9 and TRBJ2-3; 10 nucleotides line up with TRBD2. Germline V CDR1 and CDR2: SEHNR, FQNEAQ (reference sequence). The CDR3 runs to 17 residues. Losses at the gene ends were 5 bases for V and 4 bases for J; bases not matched to a gene: 12. CDR3 loop: CASSPATSGKSPDTQYF. The CDR3 nucleotides are TGTGCCAGCAGCCCGGCAACTAGCGGGAAGTCCCCAGATACGCAGTATTTT.

The CDR3 bases are TGTGCCACCAGCACAATAGCGGGGGAGACCCAGTACTTC. This translates into CATSTIAGETQYF. The V gene is TRBV15, the J gene TRBJ2-1; 8 nucleotides line up with TRBD2. The J call may be wrong; the DNA end is better matched by TRBJ2-5. The CDR3 is 13 residues long. From germline, CDR1 is LNHNV and CDR2 YYDKDF (reference sequence).

Note on this clonotype: One end of the junction is discordant with germline, which a read error may explain. The V gene is TRBV12-3 or TRBV12-4, the J gene TRBJ2-4; 9 bases are shared with TRBD1. This CDR3 is built from 18 residues. The CDR3 spells CASSAPGTGFRATNTQYF. CDR3 DNA sequence: TGTGCCAGCAGTGCCCCCGGGACAGGGTTTCGGGCCACAAACACGCAGTATTTC.